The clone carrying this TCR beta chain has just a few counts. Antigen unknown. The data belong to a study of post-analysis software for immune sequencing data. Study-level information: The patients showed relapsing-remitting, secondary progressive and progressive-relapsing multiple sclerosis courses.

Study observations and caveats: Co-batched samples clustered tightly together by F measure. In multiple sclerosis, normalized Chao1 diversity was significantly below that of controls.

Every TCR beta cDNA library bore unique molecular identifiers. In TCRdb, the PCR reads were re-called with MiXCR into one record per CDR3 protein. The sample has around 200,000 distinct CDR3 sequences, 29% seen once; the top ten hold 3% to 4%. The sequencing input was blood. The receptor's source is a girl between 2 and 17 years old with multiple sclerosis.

The CDR3 reads CASSVTEYEQYF. DNA of the CDR3: TGTGCCAGCAGTGTGACTGAGTACGAGCAGTACTTC. The gene calls are TRBV28 and TRBJ2-7, with D unresolved. Trimming removed 5 bases at V and 4 bases at J, with 9 bases between. CDR1 and CDR2 (germline): MDHEN, SYDVKM. The CDR3 has 12 residues.